This is a list of T cell receptor beta chains from one sample in a study of PD-1 blockade in mismatch repair-deficient tumors. Produced via immunoSEQ multiplex PCR; TCRdb's table is partial and in-frame only. The profile shows under 150,000 clones, about 88% of them singletons. The sample consisted of peripheral blood, taken 44 weeks after starting pembrolizumab. The receptors here all came from an adult with mismatch repair-deficient cancer. The CDR3 runs from the conserved cysteine through the conserved F or W. The D gene is left open where the match is weak. Some rows have no size entry. The others give once, few or many, or a class for an expanded clone.

D: TRBD1
size: .
J: TRBJ1-2
V: TRBV9
DNA: TGTGCCAGCACACCACACAGGGACAGCCCCTATGGCTACACCTTC
CDR3: CASTPHRDSPYGYTF

D: TRBD2
size: .
J: TRBJ2-3
V: TRBV27
DNA: TGTGCCAGCAGTTTGCGGGGGGGGCTGGAGACAGATACGCAGTATTTT
CDR3: CASSLRGGLETDTQYF

D: .
size: .
J: TRBJ2-3
V: TRBV7-9
DNA: TGTGCCAGCAGCCCCCGGAGGGCTAGCACAGATACGCAGTATTTT
CDR3: CASSPRRASTDTQYF

D: .
size: .
J: TRBJ2-1
V: TRBV7-9
DNA: TGTGCCAGCAGCACAATATCAGGGTATGAGCAGTTCTTC
CDR3: CASSTISGYEQFF

D: .
size: .
J: TRBJ2-3
V: TRBV7-9
DNA: TGTGCCAGCAGCTTAGGGGGAGAGGTAGATACGCAGTATTTT
CDR3: CASSLGGEVDTQYF

D: .
size: .
J: TRBJ2-2
V: TRBV4-1
DNA: TGCGCCAGCAGCCCCCTAAAGACCGGGGAGCTGTTTTTT
CDR3: CASSPLKTGELFF

D: .
size: .
J: TRBJ2-6
V: TRBV7-9
DNA: TGTGCCAGCAGCCTACAGGGTTACTCTGGGGCCAACGTCCTGACTTTC
CDR3: CASSLQGYSGANVLTF

D: .
size: once
J: TRBJ2-5
V: TRBV5-6
DNA: TGTGCCAGCAGCATAGAAGAGACCCAGTACTTC
CDR3: CASSIEETQYF

D: .
size: .
J: TRBJ2-3
V: TRBV27
DNA: TGTGCCAGCAGTTCCTCCCTCACAGATACGCAGTATTTT
CDR3: CASSSSLTDTQYF

D: .
size: .
J: TRBJ2-2
V: TRBV7-9
DNA: TGTGCCAGCAGCCCACGGACGGCGAACACCGGGGAGCTGTTTTTT
CDR3: CASSPRTANTGELFF

D: .
size: .
J: TRBJ1-2
V: TRBV6-5
DNA: TGTGCCAGCAGTTACTCGTATGGAGATGGCTACACCTTC
CDR3: CASSYSYGDGYTF

D: .
size: .
J: TRBJ2-3
V: TRBV19
DNA: TGTGCCAGTAGCTCGGGAGCCAACACAGATACGCAGTATTTT
CDR3: CASSSGANTDTQYF

D: TRBD2
size: .
J: TRBJ2-7
V: TRBV7-2
DNA: TGTGCCAGCAGCTTAGTAGGCGGGAGTTACGAGCAGTACTTC
CDR3: CASSLVGGSYEQYF

D: TRBD2
size: .
J: TRBJ2-7
V: TRBV5-1
DNA: TGCGCCAGCAGCTTGGGACTAGCTGGGGACGAGCAGTACTTC
CDR3: CASSLGLAGDEQYF

D: .
size: .
J: TRBJ2-1
V: TRBV2
DNA: TGTGCCAGCAGTGTGAAAGGCATATGGGGGAATGAGCAGTTCTTC
CDR3: CASSVKGIWGNEQFF

D: .
size: .
J: TRBJ1-5
V: TRBV11-3
DNA: TGTGCCAGCAGCGTAACAGGGTTCGGTCAGCCCCAGCATTTT
CDR3: CASSVTGFGQPQHF

D: .
size: .
J: TRBJ1-1
V: TRBV11-2
DNA: TGTGCCAGCAGCCCGACAGACACTGAAGCTTTCTTT
CDR3: CASSPTDTEAFF

D: .
size: once
J: TRBJ2-1
V: TRBV11-3
DNA: TGTGCCAGCAGCCCCCGTACCCAACAATGGGAGCAGTTCTTC
CDR3: CASSPRTQQWEQFF

D: .
size: .
J: TRBJ2-7
V: TRBV6-5
DNA: TGTGCCAGCAGTTACGGTGCGACCTACGAGCAGTACTTC
CDR3: CASSYGATYEQYF

D: TRBD1
size: .
J: TRBJ1-2
V: TRBV9
DNA: TGTGCCAGCAGCGCCCGACAGGGGTCGAACTATGGCTACACCTTC
CDR3: CASSARQGSNYGYTF

D: .
size: .
J: TRBJ2-7
V: TRBV7-2
DNA: TGTGCCAGCTCCGGGGTTTTAAAAAACTACGAGCAGTACTTC
CDR3: CASSGVLKNYEQYF

D: TRBD1
size: .
J: TRBJ2-4
V: TRBV19
DNA: TGTGCCAGTAGTATAGATCGGACAGGGTCCAAAAACATTCAGTACTTC
CDR3: CASSIDRTGSKNIQYF

D: .
size: .
J: TRBJ2-7
V: TRBV6-5
DNA: TGTGCCAGCAGTTCCCGGCCCTACGACAGGCACGAGCAGTACTTC
CDR3: CASSSRPYDRHEQYF

D: TRBD2
size: few
J: TRBJ2-7
V: TRBV18
DNA: TGTGCCAGCTCACGACTAGCGGGAGCCCCCTACTACGAGCAGTACTTC
CDR3: CASSRLAGAPYYEQYF

D: .
size: .
J: TRBJ2-2
V: TRBV7-9
DNA: TGTGCCAGCAGCCCAACCCCAGGGGAGGGGCCCGGGGAGCTGTTTTTT
CDR3: CASSPTPGEGPGELFF

D: .
size: .
J: TRBJ1-1
V: TRBV29-1
DNA: TGCAGCGTTAGACGACACAGTAGGGGACGCACTGAAGCTTTCTTT
CDR3: CSVRRHSRGRTEAFF

D: TRBD1
size: .
J: TRBJ1-5
V: TRBV6-6
DNA: TGTGCCAGCAGTCCCGGGACAGGGGGCATTCAGCCCCAGCATTTT
CDR3: CASSPGTGGIQPQHF

D: .
size: .
J: TRBJ1-1
V: TRBV7-2
DNA: TGTGCCAGCAGCTTAGTGGGGCGGAACACTGAAGCTTTCTTT
CDR3: CASSLVGRNTEAFF

D: TRBD2
size: .
J: TRBJ2-1
V: TRBV2
DNA: TGTGCCAGCAGTGAAGCTAGAGGGACTAGCGGGAGAAGGAGGCAGTTCTTC
CDR3: CASSEARGTSGRRRQFF

D: TRBD2
size: .
J: TRBJ2-7
V: TRBV5-1
DNA: TGCGCCAGCAGCCTGGGGGTCGGCAGGGAGGGCGAGCAGTACTTC
CDR3: CASSLGVGREGEQYF

D: .
size: .
J: TRBJ1-4
V: TRBV11-2
DNA: TGTGCCAGCAGCTTAGACCTGGGCTTTAATGAAAAACTGTTTTTT
CDR3: CASSLDLGFNEKLFF

D: .
size: .
J: TRBJ2-2
V: TRBV4-3
DNA: TGCGCCAGCAGCCAAGAAACCCGGGCCAGGGCGAACACCGGGGAGCTGTTTTTT
CDR3: CASSQETRARANTGELFF

D: .
size: .
J: TRBJ2-3
V: TRBV28
DNA: TGTGCCAGCACTCGGACGGCCTTGAGAGATACGCAGTATTTT
CDR3: CASTRTALRDTQYF

D: TRBD2
size: .
J: TRBJ2-7
V: TRBV5-1
DNA: TGCGCCAGCAGCTTACGGACTAGCGATTTTTACGAGCAGTACTTC
CDR3: CASSLRTSDFYEQYF

D: .
size: .
J: TRBJ2-5
V: TRBV2
DNA: TGTGCCAGCAGCCCAACAGGTTTCCAAGAGACCCAGTACTTC
CDR3: CASSPTGFQETQYF

D: .
size: .
J: TRBJ2-5
V: TRBV28
DNA: TGTGCCAGCAGTCCCCTCGGGGCGGGTAGCGCGCGGGAGACCCAGTACTTC
CDR3: CASSPLGAGSARETQYF

D: .
size: few
J: TRBJ1-5
V: TRBV5-4
DNA: TGTGCCAGCAGCTCAGGTCAGCCCCAGCATTTT
CDR3: CASSSGQPQHF

D: .
size: .
J: TRBJ1-1
V: TRBV30
DNA: TGTGCCTGGACATCTCAAGGGGGAATAATCAGGGCTGAGTACACTGAAGCTTTCTTT
CDR3: CAWTSQGGIIRAEYTEAFF

D: .
size: .
J: TRBJ2-1
V: TRBV6-5
DNA: TGTGCCAGCAGTTACTCGCGGGAATATGAGCAGTTCTTC
CDR3: CASSYSREYEQFF

D: TRBD2
size: .
J: TRBJ2-1
V: TRBV27
DNA: TGTGCCAGCAGTTTAAGTACTAGCGGGAGTAATGAGCAGTTCTTC
CDR3: CASSLSTSGSNEQFF

D: .
size: .
J: TRBJ1-4
V: TRBV7-2
DNA: TGTGCCAGCAGTCCGAGGGTGAACAATAATGAAAAACTGTTTTTT
CDR3: CASSPRVNNNEKLFF

D: .
size: .
J: TRBJ2-6
V: TRBV5-4
DNA: TGTGCCAGCAGCCTGGGACATACTAGAGGGGCCAACGTCCTGACTTTC
CDR3: CASSLGHTRGANVLTF

D: .
size: .
J: TRBJ1-5
V: TRBV4-1
DNA: TGCGCCAGCAGCCAAAAGCCACAGAGGGGGAGCCATCAGCCCCAGCATTTT
CDR3: CASSQKPQRGSHQPQHF

D: TRBD2
size: .
J: TRBJ2-7
V: TRBV9
DNA: TGTGCCAGCAGCGTTGCGGTAGGGGAGGGGCTTGGCGAGCAGTACTTC
CDR3: CASSVAVGEGLGEQYF

D: .
size: .
J: TRBJ1-1
V: TRBV18
DNA: TGTGCCAGCTCACCACGGGGGCGAGGGACTGAAGCTTTCTTT
CDR3: CASSPRGRGTEAFF

D: .
size: .
J: TRBJ1-3
V: TRBV28
DNA: TGTGCCAGTCTACAGAGCTCTGGAAACACCATATATTTT
CDR3: CASLQSSGNTIYF